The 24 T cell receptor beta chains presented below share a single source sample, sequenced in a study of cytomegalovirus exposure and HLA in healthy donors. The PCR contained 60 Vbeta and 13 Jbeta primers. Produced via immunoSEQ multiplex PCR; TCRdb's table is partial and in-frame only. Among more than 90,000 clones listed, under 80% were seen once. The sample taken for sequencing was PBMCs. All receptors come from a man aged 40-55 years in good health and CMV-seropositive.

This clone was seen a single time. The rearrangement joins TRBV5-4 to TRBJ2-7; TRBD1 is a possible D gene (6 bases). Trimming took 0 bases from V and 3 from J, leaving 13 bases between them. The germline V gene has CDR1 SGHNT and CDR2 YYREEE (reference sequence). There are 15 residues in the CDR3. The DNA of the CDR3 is TGTGCCAGCAGCTTGGAGGGGGTCTCTAGCTACGAGCAGTACTTC. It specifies CASSLEGVSSYEQYF.

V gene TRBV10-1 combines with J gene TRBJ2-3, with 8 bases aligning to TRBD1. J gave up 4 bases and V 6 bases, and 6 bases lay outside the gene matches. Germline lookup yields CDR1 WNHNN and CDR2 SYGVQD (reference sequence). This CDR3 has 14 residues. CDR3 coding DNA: TGCGCCAGCAGCGGTCAGGGGGCGGCAGATACGCAGTATTTT. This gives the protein CASSGQGAADTQYF.

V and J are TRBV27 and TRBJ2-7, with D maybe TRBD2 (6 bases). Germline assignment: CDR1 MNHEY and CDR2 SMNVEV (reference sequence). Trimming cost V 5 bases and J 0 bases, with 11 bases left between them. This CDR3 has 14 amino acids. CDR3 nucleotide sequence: TGTGCCAGCAGTCGCGGGGCCACCTCCTACGAGCAGTACTTC. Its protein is CASSRGATSYEQYF.

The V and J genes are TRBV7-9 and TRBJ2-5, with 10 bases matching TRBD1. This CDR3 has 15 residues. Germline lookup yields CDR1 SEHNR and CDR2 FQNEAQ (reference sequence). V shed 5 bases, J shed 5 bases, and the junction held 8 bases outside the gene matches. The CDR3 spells CASSGGQGRSETQYF. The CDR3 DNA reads TGTGCCAGCAGCGGGGGACAGGGGCGTTCGGAGACCCAGTACTTC.

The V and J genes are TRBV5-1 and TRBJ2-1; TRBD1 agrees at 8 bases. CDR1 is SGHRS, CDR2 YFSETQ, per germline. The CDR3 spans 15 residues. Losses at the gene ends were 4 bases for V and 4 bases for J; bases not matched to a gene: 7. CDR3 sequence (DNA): TGCGCCAGCAGCCTGACAGGGGAAACTTACAATGAGCAGTTCTTC. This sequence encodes CASSLTGETYNEQFF.

The CDR3 spells CASGTTSPAVEQYF. The DNA for the CDR3 is TGTGCCAGCGGAACCACTAGCCCCGCAGTCGAGCAGTACTTC. The gene calls are TRBV7-2 and TRBJ2-5; tentative D call: TRBD2 (6 bases). The last part of the DNA fits TRBJ2-7 better; the J call may be wrong. Germline loops: CDR1 SGHTA, CDR2 FQGNSA. This CDR3 has 14 residues.

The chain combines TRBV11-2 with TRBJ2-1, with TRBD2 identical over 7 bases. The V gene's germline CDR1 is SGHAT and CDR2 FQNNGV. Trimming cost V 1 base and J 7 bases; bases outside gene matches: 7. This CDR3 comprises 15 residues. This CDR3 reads CASSLGRLAENEQFF. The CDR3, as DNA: TGTGCCAGCAGCTTAGGGAGGCTAGCGGAAAATGAGCAGTTCTTC.

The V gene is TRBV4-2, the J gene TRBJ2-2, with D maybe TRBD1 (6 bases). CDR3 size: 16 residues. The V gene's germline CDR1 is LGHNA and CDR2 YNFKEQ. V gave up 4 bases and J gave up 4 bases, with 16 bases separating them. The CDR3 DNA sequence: TGTGCCAGCAGCCTAATGGTGCAGGGGAGCACCGGGGAGCTGTTTTTT. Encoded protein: CASSLMVQGSTGELFF.

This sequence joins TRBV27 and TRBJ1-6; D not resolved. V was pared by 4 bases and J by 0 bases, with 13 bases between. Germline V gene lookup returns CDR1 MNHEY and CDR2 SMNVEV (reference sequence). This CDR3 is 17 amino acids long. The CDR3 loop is CASSSLSASSYNSPLHF. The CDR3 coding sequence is TGTGCCAGCAGTTCCCTCAGCGCAAGCTCCTATAATTCACCCCTCCACTTT.

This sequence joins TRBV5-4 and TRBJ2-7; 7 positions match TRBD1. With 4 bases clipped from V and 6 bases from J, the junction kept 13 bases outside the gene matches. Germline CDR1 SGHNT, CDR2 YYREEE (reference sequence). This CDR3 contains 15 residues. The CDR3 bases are TGTGCCAGCAGCCCCGGCAGGGGGAGAGGTTCCGAGCAGTACTTC. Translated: CASSPGRGRGSEQYF.

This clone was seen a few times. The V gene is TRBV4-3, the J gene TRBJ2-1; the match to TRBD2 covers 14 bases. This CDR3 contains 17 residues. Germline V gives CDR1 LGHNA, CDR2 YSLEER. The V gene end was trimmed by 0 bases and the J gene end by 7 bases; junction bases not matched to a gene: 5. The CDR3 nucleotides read TGCGCCAGCAGCCAAGATTATGGACTAGCGGGAGGTAATGAGCAGTTCTTC. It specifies CASSQDYGLAGGNEQFF.

The CDR3 loop is CASIKLGGSYEQYF. Here the CDR3 DNA reads TGTGCCAGCATTAAACTGGGGGGGTCCTACGAGCAGTACTTC. The V gene is TRBV6-5, the J gene TRBJ2-5; 7 bases line up with TRBD2. Gene TRBJ2-7 matches the end of the DNA better, so the J call may be wrong. CDR3 length: 14 amino acids. Germline lookup yields CDR1 MNHEY and CDR2 SVGAGI.

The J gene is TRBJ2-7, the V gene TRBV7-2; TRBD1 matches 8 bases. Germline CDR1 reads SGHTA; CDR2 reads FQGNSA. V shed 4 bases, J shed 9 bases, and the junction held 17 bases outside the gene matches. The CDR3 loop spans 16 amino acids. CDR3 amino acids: CASSSPQGQVKEGQYF. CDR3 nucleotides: TGTGCCAGCAGCTCACCTCAGGGACAGGTTAAGGAGGGGCAGTACTTC.

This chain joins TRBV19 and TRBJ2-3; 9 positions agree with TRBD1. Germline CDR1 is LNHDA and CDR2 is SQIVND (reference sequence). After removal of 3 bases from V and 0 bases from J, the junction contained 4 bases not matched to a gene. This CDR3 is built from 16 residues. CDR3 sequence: CASSISDRGSTDTQYF. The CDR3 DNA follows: TGTGCCAGTAGTATTTCGGACAGGGGTAGCACAGATACGCAGTATTTT.

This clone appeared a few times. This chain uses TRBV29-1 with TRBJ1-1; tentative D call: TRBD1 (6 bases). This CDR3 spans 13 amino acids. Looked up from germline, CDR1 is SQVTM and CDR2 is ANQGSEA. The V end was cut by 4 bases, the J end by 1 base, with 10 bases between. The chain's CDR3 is CSVVTGPNTEAFF. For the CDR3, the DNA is TGCAGCGTTGTCACAGGGCCGAACACTGAAGCTTTCTTT.

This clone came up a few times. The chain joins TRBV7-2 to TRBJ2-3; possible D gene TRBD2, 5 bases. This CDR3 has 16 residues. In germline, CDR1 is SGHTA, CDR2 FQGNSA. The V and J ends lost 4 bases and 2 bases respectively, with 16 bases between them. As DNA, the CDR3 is TGTGCCAGCAGCTGCCGGGATACTAAAATCACAGATACGCAGTATTTT. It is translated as CASSCRDTKITDTQYF.

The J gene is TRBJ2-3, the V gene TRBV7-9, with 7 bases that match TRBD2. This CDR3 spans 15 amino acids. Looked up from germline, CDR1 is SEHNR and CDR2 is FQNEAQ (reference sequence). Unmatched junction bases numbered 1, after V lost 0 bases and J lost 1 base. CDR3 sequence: CASSLALAGTDTQYF. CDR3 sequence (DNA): TGTGCCAGCAGCTTAGCCCTAGCGGGCACAGATACGCAGTATTTT. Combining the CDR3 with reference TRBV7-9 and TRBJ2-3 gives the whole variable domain DTGVSQNPRHKITKRGQNVTFRCDPISEHNRLYWYRQTLGQGPEFLTYFQNEAQLEKSRLLSDRFSAERPKGSFSTLEIQRTEQGDSAMYLCASSLALAGTDTQYFGPGTRLTVL.

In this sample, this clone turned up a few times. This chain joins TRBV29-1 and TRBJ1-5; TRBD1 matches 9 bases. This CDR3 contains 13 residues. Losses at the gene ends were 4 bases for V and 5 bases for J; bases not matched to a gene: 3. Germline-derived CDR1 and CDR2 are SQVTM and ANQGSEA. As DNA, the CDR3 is TGCAGCGTTGGCACAGGGGGCGATCAGCCCCAGCATTTT. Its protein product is CSVGTGGDQPQHF.

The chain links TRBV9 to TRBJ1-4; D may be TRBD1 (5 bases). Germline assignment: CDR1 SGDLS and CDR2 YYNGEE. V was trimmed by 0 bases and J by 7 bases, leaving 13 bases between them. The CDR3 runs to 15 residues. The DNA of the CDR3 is TGTGCCAGCAGCGTAGTCGGGGGAGCTAGTGAAAAACTGTTTTTT. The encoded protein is CASSVVGGASEKLFF.

In DNA form, the CDR3 reads TGCGCCAGCAGCTTGGTCGGGGTAGGGCCTAACTATGGCTACACCTTC. Its translation is CASSLVGVGPNYGYTF. The chain employs TRBV5-1 and TRBJ1-2, with D unresolved. CDR3 length equals 16 residues. Germline CDR1 reads SGHRS; CDR2 reads YFSETQ. Deletions cut 0 bases from V and 0 bases from J, with 12 bases between. The whole variable domain, remainder taken from reference TRBV5-1 and TRBJ1-2, is KAGVTQTPRYLIKTRGQQVTLSCSPISGHRSVSWYQQTPGQGLQFLFEYFSETQRNKGNFPGRFSGRQFSNSRSEMNVSTLELGDSALYLCASSLVGVGPNYGYTFGSGTRLTVV.

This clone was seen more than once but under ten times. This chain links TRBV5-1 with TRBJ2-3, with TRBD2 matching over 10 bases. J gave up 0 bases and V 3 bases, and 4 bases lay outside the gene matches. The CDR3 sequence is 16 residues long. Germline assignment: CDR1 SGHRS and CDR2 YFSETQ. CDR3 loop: CASSSGLAASTDTQYF. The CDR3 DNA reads TGCGCCAGCAGCTCTGGACTAGCGGCCAGCACAGATACGCAGTATTTT.

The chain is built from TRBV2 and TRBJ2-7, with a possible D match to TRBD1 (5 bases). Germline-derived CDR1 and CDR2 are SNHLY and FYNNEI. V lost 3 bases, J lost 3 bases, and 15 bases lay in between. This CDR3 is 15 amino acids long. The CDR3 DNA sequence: TGTGCCAGCAGTGAGTCCCCAGGGCAGGTCTACGAGCAGTACTTC. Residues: CASSESPGQVYEQYF.

The CDR3 DNA reads TGTGCCAGCAGCTTAGTGAGGGGAGCGGGCACTGAAGCTTTCTTT. This encodes CASSLVRGAGTEAFF. This chain uses TRBV11-2 with TRBJ1-1, with TRBD1 as a possible D gene (5 bases). Trimming pared 1 base from V and 4 bases from J, leaving 13 bases between. This CDR3 region has 15 residues. Germline assignment: CDR1 SGHAT and CDR2 FQNNGV.

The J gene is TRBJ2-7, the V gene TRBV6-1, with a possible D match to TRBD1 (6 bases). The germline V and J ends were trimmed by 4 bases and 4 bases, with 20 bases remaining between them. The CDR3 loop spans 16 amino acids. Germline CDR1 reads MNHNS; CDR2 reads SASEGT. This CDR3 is CASSGNRDTLGYEQYF. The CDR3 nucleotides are TGTGCCAGCAGTGGAAACCGGGACACCCTCGGGTACGAGCAGTACTTC.